This T cell receptor (beta chain) was identified during a study of cytomegalovirus exposure and HLA in healthy donors. Whole-study results and caveats: Later analysis associated a missense DCLRE1C variant with TCR beta V- and J-gene trimming.

For this clone: Its antigen is undetermined.

PCR was performed using 60 Vbeta and 13 Jbeta primers. Profiled with immunoSEQ multiplex PCR; TCRdb holds only in-frame clones, not every one. The sample consists of over 100,000 clones, about 80% of them appearing once. The sample comprised PBMCs. This TCR derives from a woman younger than 35 in good health and CMV-seropositive.

The CDR3 DNA reads as TGCGCCAGCAGCCACGCCCCCGGGACAGGGGTTGGGTCACCCCTCCACTTT. Translated: CASSHAPGTGVGSPLHF. This chain links TRBV4-1 with TRBJ1-6, with 10 bases identical to TRBD1. Germline CDR1 MGHRA, CDR2 YSYEKL. The CDR3 runs 17 residues. Germline trimming cut 3 bases from V and 10 bases from J; bases unmatched to any gene: 12.